This record concerns one T cell receptor (beta chain) sequence. The entry originates in a study of blood T cell repertoires in COVID-19. Only in-frame clones appear in the TCRdb table, and some are missing; sequencing was by immunoSEQ multiplex PCR. This sample has fewer than 200,000 clones, with less than 85% found just once. Germline assignment: CDR1 SGHAT and CDR2 FQNNGV. The CDR3 contains 15 residues. The germline V and J ends were trimmed by 2 bases and 4 bases, with 14 bases remaining between them. Material for sequencing was peripheral blood. This clonotype was sampled from a human donor in a cohort sampled during active COVID-19. The rearrangement links TRBV11-2 to TRBJ2-5, with D perhaps TRBD2 (7 bases). CDR3 region: CASSLRGASVETQYF. The DNA for the CDR3 is TGTGCCAGCAGCTTACGGGGGGCGAGTGTAGAGACCCAGTACTTC.